This entry lists 27 T cell receptor beta chains sequenced from one sample in a study of CD8+ T cells in alopecia areata listed by TCRdb under 2018. Libraries came from the immunoSEQ multiplex PCR assay. For TCR sequencing, RNA was extracted from every sample and reverse transcribed into cDNA to serve as template. TCRdb took this table from immuneACCESS and kept in-frame rearrangements with V and J called. Such tables lack part of the clones; where checked against another copy, unresolved V genes explain under half of the gap, and the rest is unexplained. The sample table records roughly 150,000 clones; around 55% of these occur just once. Approximately 20% of the sample rests with the top ten. The time point label on this specimen signifies: baseline before oral tofacitinib. The source was CD8+ T cells sorted from blood, collected at week 0. The origin of the receptors is a human donor with alopecia areata.

The rearrangement joins TRBV7-2 to TRBJ2-1; D may be TRBD2 (5 bases). The CDR3 runs to 16 residues. V lost 7 bases and J 3 bases, leaving 19 bases between the germline ends. Germline V gene data show CDR1 as SGHTA and CDR2 as FQGNSA. CDR3 nucleotides: TGTGCCAGCAAAATAAACGGAGGACTTCGCTACAATGAGCAGTTCTTC. Amino acid sequence: CASKINGGLRYNEQFF. Full variable domain (missing parts from reference TRBV7-2 and TRBJ2-1): GAGVSQSPSNKVTEKGKDVELRCDPISGHTALYWYRQSLGQGLEFLIYFQGNSAPDKSGLPSDRFSAERTGGSVSTLTIQRTQQEDSAVYLCASKINGGLRYNEQFFGPGTRLTVL.

The rearrangement links TRBV27 to TRBJ1-1; unclear D gene. Germline-derived CDR1 and CDR2 are MNHEY and SMNVEV (reference sequence). V was cut by 6 bases and J by 3 bases, with 11 bases left in between. This CDR3 comprises 13 residues. CDR3 sequence (DNA): TGTGCCAGCAGCACACAGAGCCACACTGAAGCTTTCTTT. Its translation is CASSTQSHTEAFF.

This clone occurred a few times. The chain uses TRBV4-2 and TRBJ2-7, with D perhaps TRBD1 or TRBD2 (5 bases each). The CDR3 runs to 15 residues. Germline V gives CDR1 LGHNA, CDR2 YNFKEQ. V lost 6 bases and J lost 0, with 15 bases in between. CDR3 sequence reads: CASRLDGTYSYEQYF. The CDR3 DNA reads TGTGCCAGCAGGCTAGATGGGACCTACTCCTACGAGCAGTACTTC.

Worth noting for this clone: Other DNA sequences within the sample encode an identical CDR3. V and J are TRBV30 and TRBJ2-7; D is undetermined. The V gene lost 2 bases and the J gene lost 6 bases, with 11 bases spanning the gap. The CDR3 length is 12 residues. Germline assignment: CDR1 GTSNPN and CDR2 SVGIG (reference sequence). CDR3 sequence (DNA): TGTGCCTGGAGTCCCCTTCGAGGCGAGCAGTACTTC. It encodes CAWSPLRGEQYF.

The rearrangement uses TRBV29-1 and TRBJ1-2; no clear D gene. The CDR3 is 17 amino acids. The germline CDR1 and CDR2 sequences are SQVTM and ANQGSEA. V was clipped by 6 bases and J by 2 bases, with 25 bases between them. CDR3 amino acids: CSVHEKNRSPGNYGYTF. CDR3 nucleotides: TGCAGCGTCCACGAAAAGAACCGGTCCCCAGGAAACTATGGCTACACCTTC.

The J gene is TRBJ1-5, the V gene TRBV6-5; D might be TRBD1 (5 bases). From germline, CDR1 is MNHEY and CDR2 SVGAGI. The germline V and J ends were trimmed by 6 bases and 7 bases, with 19 bases remaining between them. The CDR3 runs to 15 residues. CDR3 loop: CASRSRQGGLQPQHF. The CDR3 DNA follows: TGTGCCAGCAGATCTCGGCAGGGAGGCCTACAGCCCCAGCATTTT.

This clone occurred a few times. The chain recombines TRBV29-1 with TRBJ2-1, with D tentatively TRBD1 or TRBD2 (5 bases each). V was cut by 3 bases and J by 5 bases, with 20 bases left in between. Per germline, CDR1 SQVTM and CDR2 ANQGSEA. This CDR3 is built from 16 residues. As DNA, the CDR3 is TGCAGCGTTGAGGGACCCGGTCTGTCGCTAGACAATGAGCAGTTCTTC. This gives the protein CSVEGPGLSLDNEQFF.

The count of this clone is one. The chain uses TRBV30 and TRBJ1-2; TRBD1 is a possible D gene (5 bases). Per germline, CDR1 GTSNPN and CDR2 SVGIG (reference sequence). This CDR3 comprises 15 residues. Trimming shortened V by 0 bases and J by 6 bases, and 17 bases separated the two germline ends. Here the CDR3 DNA reads TGTGCCTGGAGTGTCGGGACTTCTGGGGGGGATGGCTACACCTTC. Amino acids: CAWSVGTSGGDGYTF.

V gene TRBV10-1 combines with J gene TRBJ2-7, with 7 bases aligning to TRBD2. Trimming cost V 3 bases and J 6 bases; bases outside gene matches: 2. The CDR3 sequence is 12 residues long. Germline assignment: CDR1 WNHNN and CDR2 SYGVQD (reference sequence). CDR3 in DNA: TGCGCCAGCAGTGAACGCGGGGGCGAGCAGTACTTC. Its translation: CASSERGGEQYF.

This clone was seen more than once but under ten times. The CDR3 DNA sequence: TGTGCCAGTAGTCCCGGCAGAGGGGGAGCGAGGATGGGCTACACCTTC. It codes for CASSPGRGGARMGYTF. The chain combines TRBV19 with TRBJ1-2; the D gene is possibly TRBD1 (6 bases). The CDR3 is 16 amino acids. V dropped 5 bases and J dropped 8 bases, with 24 bases sitting between them. CDR1 is LNHDA and CDR2 is SQIVND in the germline V gene (reference sequence).

V gene TRBV27 combines with J gene TRBJ2-1, with 8 bases aligning to TRBD1. CDR1 and CDR2 (germline): MNHEY, SMNVEV (reference sequence). The CDR3 is 17 amino acids. The V and J ends lost 3 bases and 3 bases, in that order; junction bases with no gene match: 10. CDR3 nucleotides: TGTGCCAGCAGTTTGCGACCTCCGGGACAGGTCTACAATGAGCAGTTCTTC. It is translated as CASSLRPPGQVYNEQFF.

The V call is TRBV4-3, the J call TRBJ2-1, with TRBD1 identical over 8 bases. The V segment lost 2 bases and the J segment 8 bases; nucleotides outside the gene matches: 5. The CDR3 contains 14 residues. Germline CDR1 and CDR2: LGHNA and YSLEER. CDR3 coding DNA: TGCGCCAGCAGCCAACTACAGGGGGGCTATGAGCAGTTCTTC. Protein: CASSQLQGGYEQFF.

The chain employs TRBV27 and TRBJ2-3; TRBD2 aligns across 14 bases. V shed 3 bases, J shed 2 bases, and the junction held 4 bases outside the gene matches. Germline V gene sequence: CDR1 MNHEY, CDR2 SMNVEV (reference sequence). The CDR3 loop spans 17 amino acids. In nucleotides, the CDR3 is TGTGCCAGCAGTTTCCTGACTAGCGGGGGGGTCACAGATACGCAGTATTTT. This translates into CASSFLTSGGVTDTQYF.

V and J are TRBV29-1 and TRBJ1-1; a possible D gene is TRBD1 (6 bases). Germline CDR1 and CDR2: SQVTM and ANQGSEA. The CDR3 is made up of 16 amino acids. V lost 6 bases to trimming and J lost 4 bases, with 24 bases between them. The CDR3 reads CSVPLGRGLVGTEAFF. The CDR3 bases are TGCAGCGTCCCTTTGGGGCGGGGGCTTGTGGGCACTGAAGCTTTCTTT.

This chain links TRBV6-6 with TRBJ2-7, with TRBD1 matching 7 bases. There are 14 residues in the CDR3. Germline V gene data show CDR1 as MNHNY and CDR2 as SVGAGI (reference sequence). V lost 5 bases and J lost 7; bases outside the gene matches: 11. CDR3 bases: TGTGCCAGCAGTCCCGACAGGGCTAGAGGGGAGCAGTACTTC. It specifies CASSPDRARGEQYF.

A few counts support this clone. This chain links TRBV27 with TRBJ2-1, with 7 bases matching TRBD2. This CDR3 has 16 amino acids. Germline V lookup: CDR1 MNHEY, CDR2 SMNVEV (reference sequence). Trimming at V came to 2 bases and at J to 2 bases, leaving 6 bases not matched to a gene. The CDR3 is CASSLHGEGTYNEQFF. The CDR3 DNA reads TGTGCCAGCAGTTTACACGGGGAGGGGACCTACAATGAGCAGTTCTTC.

This rearrangement joins TRBV10-3 to TRBJ2-3, with 8 bases identical to TRBD1. Germline V gene data show CDR1 as ENHRY and CDR2 as SYGVKD. CDR3 length: 13 amino acids. V shed 8 bases and J 1 base; nucleotides not matched to a gene: 2. CDR3 region: CAIPGQGTDTQYF. The DNA of the CDR3 is TGTGCCATCCCGGGACAGGGCACAGATACGCAGTATTTT.

The J gene is TRBJ1-1, the V gene TRBV20-1; D remains ambiguous. The CDR3 is made up of 10 amino acids. V lost 6 bases and J lost 3, with 5 bases in between. Germline values: CDR1 DFQATT, CDR2 SNEGSKA (reference sequence). The CDR3 loop reads CSAGDTEAFF. CDR3 coding DNA: TGCAGTGCGGGAGACACTGAAGCTTTCTTT.

The rearrangement links TRBV19 to TRBJ1-2, with TRBD1 identical over 7 bases. In germline, CDR1 is LNHDA, CDR2 SQIVND (reference sequence). CDR3 length: 15 residues. V dropped 5 bases and J dropped 3; count of bases not matched to a gene: 9. The CDR3 sequence: CASSAGTEVDYGYTF. CDR3 DNA: TGTGCCAGTAGTGCCGGGACAGAGGTGGACTATGGCTACACCTTC.

V usage is TRBV14 and J usage is TRBJ1-2; TRBD1 aligns across 7 bases. The CDR3 covers 18 residues. Unmatched junction bases numbered 14, after V lost 0 bases and J lost 4 bases. Germline V gene data show CDR1 as SGHDN and CDR2 as FVKESK. CDR3 in amino acids: CASSQEERNNRGTYGYTF. The CDR3 DNA follows: TGTGCCAGCAGCCAAGAGGAAAGGAATAACAGGGGCACCTATGGCTACACCTTC.

The J gene is TRBJ2-5, the V gene TRBV29-1; D is perhaps TRBD2 (6 bases). Deletions cut 6 bases from V and 5 bases from J, with 19 bases between. The CDR3 loop spans 14 amino acids. Germline CDR1 is SQVTM and CDR2 is ANQGSEA. In DNA form, the CDR3 reads TGCAGCGTACGCGGGGCGGAGGGGTCGGAGACCCAGTACTTC. The encoded protein is CSVRGAEGSETQYF.

The CDR3 spells CSAGGQPEAFF. DNA for the CDR3: TGCAGTGCCGGAGGACAGCCCGAAGCTTTCTTT. This chain uses TRBV20-1 with TRBJ1-1; possibly TRBD1 for D (6 bases). Germline values: CDR1 DFQATT, CDR2 SNEGSKA (reference sequence). The CDR3 length is 11 residues. The V gene lost 6 bases and the J gene lost 8 bases, with 13 bases spanning the gap.

In this sample, this clone turned up a few times. The chain has TRBV5-1 and TRBJ1-1; perhaps TRBD1 as D (6 bases). Germline V gene sequence: CDR1 SGHRS, CDR2 YFSETQ. Trimming took 1 base from V and 3 from J, leaving 7 bases between them. The CDR3 has 13 amino acids. Here the CDR3 reads CASSLTGYTEAFF. In nucleotides, the CDR3 is TGCGCCAGCAGCTTGACAGGGTACACTGAAGCTTTCTTT.

This chain links TRBV2 with TRBJ2-3; 10 bases align to TRBD2. With 6 bases clipped from V and 1 base from J, the junction kept 4 bases outside the gene matches. The CDR3 runs to 15 residues. CDR1 and CDR2 from the germline V gene are SNHLY and FYNNEI. In DNA, the CDR3 is TGTGCCAGCAGCGCCGGGACTAGCGGCACAGATACGCAGTATTTT. It translates to CASSAGTSGTDTQYF.

The chain couples TRBV27 to TRBJ2-7; D gene uncertain. The CDR3 totals 15 residues. The germline gives CDR1 MNHEY, CDR2 SMNVEV (reference sequence). Deletions cut 2 bases from V and 0 bases from J, with 11 bases between. CDR3 in DNA: TGTGCCAGCAGTTTAAGTCGGAGCAGCTCCTACGAGCAGTACTTC. Amino acid sequence: CASSLSRSSSYEQYF.

The chain has TRBV5-1 and TRBJ2-2, with D tentatively TRBD1 (6 bases). The V end lost 3 bases, the J end lost 0 bases, and 9 bases lay between the germline ends. In germline, CDR1 is SGHRS, CDR2 YFSETQ. This CDR3 is built from 15 residues. The CDR3 DNA follows: TGCGCCAGCAGCTATCGACAGGCGAACACCGGGGAGCTGTTTTTT. It yields the protein CASSYRQANTGELFF.

The chain joins TRBV7-9 to TRBJ2-2; TRBD2 is a possible D gene (6 bases). Germline V CDR1 and CDR2: SEHNR, FQNEAQ (reference sequence). CDR3 size: 14 residues. Between the trimmed V and J ends, which lost 6 bases and 2 bases, there was a span of 10 bases. CDR3 loop: CASRGGENTGELFF. As DNA, the CDR3 is TGTGCCAGCAGAGGAGGGGAAAACACCGGGGAGCTGTTTTTT. Together with reference TRBV7-9 and TRBJ2-2, the CDR3 gives the full variable domain: DTGVSQNPRHKITKRGQNVTFRCDPISEHNRLYWYRQTLGQGPEFLTYFQNEAQLEKSRLLSDRFSAERPKGSFSTLEIQRTEQGDSAMYLCASRGGENTGELFFGEGSRLTVL.